This T cell receptor beta chain was identified in a study of cytomegalovirus exposure and HLA in healthy donors. Study-wide results and limits: Rates of TCR association differed by HLA locus in a later analysis, with DRB1 highest and HLA-C lowest. Beyond CMV serostatus, there was no information to go on about immune exposure.

Primers included in the PCR were 60 Vbeta and 13 Jbeta primers. Produced via immunoSEQ multiplex PCR; TCRdb's table is partial and in-frame only. The table has fewer than 200,000 clones, over 65% seen once. In regard to this clone: Antigen specificity is unknown.

Sequencing was carried out using PBMCs. The receptor comes from a man in his fifties or sixties in good health and CMV-seronegative.

The CDR3 DNA follows: TGTGCCAGCAGCTCGGGACAGGGGGAACGTCATCACGAGCAGTACTTC. Amino acid sequence: CASSSGQGERHHEQYF. This chain links TRBV7-9 with TRBJ2-7; 11 bases fit TRBD1. The V segment lost 4 bases and the J segment 5 bases; nucleotides outside the gene matches: 10. The CDR3 runs 16 residues. Per germline, CDR1 SEHNR and CDR2 FQNEAQ (reference sequence).